This T cell receptor (beta chain) is drawn from a study of T cell responses to AZD1222 COVID-19 vaccine. Remarks on this clone: Its antigen remains unidentified.

CDR1 and CDR2 (germline): MNHEY, SVGEGT. The V gene lost 0 bases and the J gene lost 4 bases, with 19 bases spanning the gap. The CDR3 extends over 17 amino acids. Produced via immunoSEQ multiplex PCR; TCRdb's table is partial and in-frame only. Among approximately 120,000 clones listed, 85% to 90% were seen once. Study-wide findings and caveats: After the peak T cell response, and only then, were repertoires sampled. Researchers report vaccine-associated CD4 TCRs spanning spike, with dominance at 160-218 and 743-854. An increase in Spike-specific TCR breadth and depth was observed after two AZD1222 doses.

The rearrangement links TRBV6-2 or TRBV6-3 to TRBJ2-7, with D possibly matching TRBD2 (6 bases). This receptor was taken from an adult who received the AZD1222 COVID-19 vaccine. Sequencing used peripheral blood, obtained 28 days after the second AZD1222 dose. The CDR3 bases are TGTGCCAGCAGTTACTCGATTGCATCAAGGGAGGCGTACGAGCAGTACTTC. As protein: CASSYSIASREAYEQYF.